This section outlines one T cell receptor beta chain sequence together with its context. Its antigen is not identified. The entry originates in a study of vaccination and CD4 T cells after COVID-19. Study summary: Median time from COVID diagnosis to post-COVID sampling was over 95 days (35 to 161). The interval from dose two to post-vaccine sampling had a median of about 66 days, and it ranged from 14 to 241. Broader study findings: Convalescent patients saw a median about 86% of their reactive clones show up only after vaccination.

The CDR3 extends over 15 amino acids. Treatment: approximately 11-day PBMC culture with coronavirus spike peptide pools or control peptides (ViraFEST assay). Once obtained from cultured CD4+ T cells, the DNA was sequenced using the Oncomine TCR Beta short-read assay. Each CDR3 protein gets one entry after TCRdb re-called the PCR reads with MiXCR. The sample records 15,000 to 20,000 distinct CDR3 sequences, over 55% being singletons. This TCR derives from a human donor who had recovered from COVID-19. The source material was CD4+ T cells from blood, cultured in vitro. V gene TRBV21-1 combines with J gene TRBJ2-2; TRBD2 reflects the table's D call only, with no check against the DNA. TRBV21-1 is reported as a pseudogene. DNA of the CDR3: TGTGCCAGCAGTAGACTAGCGGAAAACACCGGGGAGCTGTTTTTT. Translation: CASSRLAENTGELFF.